These T cell receptor beta chains were read from a single sample in a study of blood T cell repertoires in COVID-19. Sequencing used immunoSEQ multiplex PCR; TCRdb keeps in-frame clones, though not all of them. The data show roughly 150,000 clones, about 83% seen once. Material: peripheral blood. The receptor set was obtained from a woman in her 70s with COVID-19, enrolled during active disease. Both conserved end residues are part of each CDR3. D genes are given only for firm matches. Clone size appears in some rows only: once, few, many, or a class for an expanded clone.

size: -
J: TRBJ2-7
V: TRBV6-5
length: 12
D: -
CDR3: CASRGLLYEQYF
DNA: TGTGCCAGCAGAGGACTGCTGTACGAGCAGTACTTC

size: -
J: TRBJ1-1
V: TRBV21-1
length: 16
D: -
CDR3: CASSNLLGQGSPEAFF
DNA: TGTGCCAGCAGCAATCTTCTAGGACAGGGTTCCCCTGAAGCTTTCTTT

size: -
J: TRBJ1-1
V: TRBV2
length: 13
D: -
CDR3: CTSQTETNTEAFF
DNA: TGTACCAGCCAGACAGAGACGAACACTGAAGCTTTCTTT

size: -
J: TRBJ1-3
V: TRBV19
length: 13
D: -
CDR3: CASSMPTERTIYF
DNA: TGTGCCAGTAGTATGCCGACAGAAAGGACCATATATTTT

size: -
J: TRBJ1-2
V: TRBV7-9
length: 16
D: TRBD1
CDR3: CASSRYRDREKDGYTF
DNA: TGTGCCAGCAGCCGCTACCGGGACAGGGAGAAAGATGGCTACACCTTC

size: once
J: TRBJ1-6
V: TRBV25-1
length: 14
D: TRBD1
CDR3: CASSDGQGFSPLHF
DNA: TGTGCCAGCAGTGACGGACAGGGTTTTTCACCCCTCCACTTT

size: -
J: TRBJ2-5
V: TRBV7-3
length: 14
D: -
CDR3: CASSLTAGQETQYF
DNA: TGTGCCAGCAGCTTAACAGCAGGACAAGAGACCCAGTACTTC

size: -
J: TRBJ2-3
V: TRBV29-1
length: 14
D: TRBD2
CDR3: CSVALAGVADTQYF
DNA: TGCAGCGTTGCCCTAGCGGGGGTAGCAGATACGCAGTATTTT

size: -
J: TRBJ1-2
V: TRBV7-8
length: 15
D: TRBD1
CDR3: CASSRRTGNNYGYTF
DNA: TGTGCCAGCAGCCGACGGACAGGGAATAACTATGGCTACACCTTC

size: few
J: TRBJ1-5
V: TRBV28
length: 15
D: -
CDR3: CASSAGGSSNQPQHF
DNA: TGTGCCAGCAGCGCGGGGGGTTCGAGCAATCAGCCCCAGCATTTT

size: -
J: TRBJ1-2
V: TRBV5-1
length: 13
D: TRBD1
CDR3: CASSLGDSVAYTF
DNA: TGCGCCAGCAGCTTAGGGGACAGTGTCGCCTACACCTTC